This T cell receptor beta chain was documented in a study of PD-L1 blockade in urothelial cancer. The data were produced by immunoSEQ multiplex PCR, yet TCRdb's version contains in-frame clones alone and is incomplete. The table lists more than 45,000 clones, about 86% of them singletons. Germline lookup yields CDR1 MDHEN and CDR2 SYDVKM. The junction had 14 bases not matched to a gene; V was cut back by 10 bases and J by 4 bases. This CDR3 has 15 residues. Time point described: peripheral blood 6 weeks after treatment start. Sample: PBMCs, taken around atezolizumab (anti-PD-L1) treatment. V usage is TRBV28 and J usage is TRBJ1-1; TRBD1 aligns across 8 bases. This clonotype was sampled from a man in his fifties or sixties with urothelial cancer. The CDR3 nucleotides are TGTGCCATCAAAGGACAGGGCCTAACAACCACTGAAGCTTTCTTT. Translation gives CAIKGQGLTTTEAFF.